A selection of T cell receptor beta chains follows, all from one sample in a study of CD8+ T cells in alopecia areata. Measured with immunoSEQ multiplex PCR; TCRdb has only the in-frame clones, and not every one. The table includes over 150,000 clones, around three fifths detected once. This specimen was CD4+ T cells sorted from blood, taken at week 24, from a patient treated with tofacitinib. These receptors came from a human donor with alopecia areata. CDR3s include the opening cysteine and the closing phenylalanine or tryptophan. The D gene is left open where the match is weak. Rows give clone size only sometimes, using once, few, many, or a class for an expanded clone.

TRBV5-1,few,-,TRBJ2-2,CASSYSLGANTGELFF,TGCGCCAGCAGCTACTCCTTGGGAGCAAACACCGGGGAGCTGTTTTTT
TRBV7-8,-,-,TRBJ2-3,CASSPNRDTQYF,TGTGCCAGCAGCCCCAACCGGGATACGCAGTATTTT
TRBV9,-,-,TRBJ1-3,CASSDRESSGNTIYF,TGTGCCAGCAGCGACAGGGAGAGCTCTGGAAACACCATATATTTT
TRBV4-1,-,-,TRBJ1-4,CASSPGWAQLGTNEKLFF,TGCGCCAGCAGCCCAGGGTGGGCCCAACTGGGAACTAATGAAAAACTGTTTTTT
TRBV2,few,-,TRBJ2-1,CASSPKWEQFF,TGTGCCAGCAGTCCTAAGTGGGAGCAGTTCTTC
TRBV20-1,few,-,TRBJ1-2,CSAGHNYGYTF,TGCAGTGCTGGACATAACTATGGCTACACCTTC
TRBV7-9,-,TRBD1,TRBJ2-7,CASSLDRGSYEQYF,TGTGCCAGCAGCTTAGACAGGGGCTCCTACGAGCAGTACTTC
TRBV27,-,-,TRBJ2-7,CASSLSAGEGYEQYF,TGTGCCAGCAGTTTATCGGCAGGGGAGGGCTACGAGCAGTACTTC
TRBV30,-,-,TRBJ1-2,CAWSGGTLPTIGYTF,TGTGCCTGGAGTGGGGGGACACTCCCGACTATTGGCTACACCTTC
TRBV2,-,-,TRBJ1-1,CASAKWGTEAFF,TGTGCCAGCGCTAAATGGGGCACTGAAGCTTTCTTT
TRBV2,few,-,TRBJ1-1,CASNRFGPPEAFF,TGTGCCAGCAATCGATTCGGGCCCCCTGAAGCTTTCTTT
TRBV5-1,-,-,TRBJ1-2,CASSIKGDYGYTF,TGCGCCAGCAGCATCAAGGGGGACTATGGCTACACCTTC
TRBV5-1,few,-,TRBJ2-3,CASSLPADTQYF,TGCGCCAGCAGCCTTCCCGCAGATACGCAGTATTTT
TRBV5-1,once,-,TRBJ2-2,CASSLRETGELFF,TGCGCCAGCAGCTTGAGGGAAACCGGGGAGCTGTTTTTT
TRBV30,few,-,TRBJ1-1,CAWSPPFGLNTEAFF,TGTGCCTGGAGTCCCCCGTTCGGTCTGAACACTGAAGCTTTCTTT
TRBV7-2,-,-,TRBJ2-7,CASSPPLGEQYF,TGTGCCAGCAGCCCCCCATTGGGCGAGCAGTACTTC
TRBV6-9,-,-,TRBJ2-3,CASSQTNRTDTQYF,TGTGCCAGCAGTCAGACTAACCGCACAGATACGCAGTATTTT
TRBV5-1,once,-,TRBJ1-2,CASSPQDPEGYTF,TGCGCCAGCAGCCCACAGGATCCAGAAGGCTACACCTTC
TRBV5-1,-,-,TRBJ2-5,CASTLRGDQETQYF,TGCGCCAGCACCCTTCGTGGTGACCAAGAGACCCAGTACTTC
TRBV7-8,few,-,TRBJ2-5,CASSSARLVSQETQYF,TGTGCCAGCAGCTCAGCCCGACTAGTCTCTCAAGAGACCCAGTACTTC
TRBV30,-,-,TRBJ1-1,CAWIGYRVGAEAFF,TGTGCCTGGATTGGTTACAGGGTTGGGGCTGAAGCTTTCTTT
TRBV7-6,-,-,TRBJ1-1,CASSRRRNTEAFF,TGTGCCAGCAGCAGGCGGAGGAACACTGAAGCTTTCTTT
TRBV10-3,-,TRBD2,TRBJ2-2,CAISGTSGPTGELFF,TGTGCCATCAGTGGGACTAGCGGACCCACCGGGGAGCTGTTTTTT
TRBV4-2,-,-,TRBJ1-4,CASSQDAGEEKLFF,TGTGCCAGCAGCCAGGACGCAGGGGAGGAAAAACTGTTTTTT
TRBV20-1,once,-,TRBJ1-1,CSARKGTEAFF,TGCAGTGCTAGAAAGGGCACTGAAGCTTTCTTT